These 29 T cell receptor beta chains were all obtained from the same sample, sequenced in a study of spatial heterogeneity in lung cancer. Documented time point: blood at routine non-recurrence follow-up after resection. In TCRdb, the 5' RACE reads were re-called with MiXCR into one record per CDR3 protein. Among about 70,000 distinct CDR3 sequences, roughly 8.9% were seen once, and the ten largest hold under 2.5%. The sequencing here drew on PBMCs, taken at follow-up. These receptors were taken from a female donor with early-stage non-small cell lung cancer.

This rearrangement joins TRBV7-9 to TRBJ2-3, with 7 bases that match TRBD1. CDR1 SEHNR and CDR2 FQNEAQ come from the germline V gene (reference sequence). Trimming cost V 1 base and J 4 bases; bases outside gene matches: 8. This CDR3 is built from 16 residues. CDR3 sequence reads: CASSLVLTGVSDTQYF. The CDR3 DNA sequence: TGTGCCAGCAGCTTAGTCTTAACAGGGGTATCAGATACGCAGTATTTT.

Comment on this clonotype: A single base separates this from a much larger clone, so it may be a read error. In nucleotides, the CDR3 is TGTGCTAGTGGTTTGCTATCGGGGGAGCAGTACTTC. This encodes CASGLLSGEQYF. The V call is TRBV12-5, the J call TRBJ2-7; possible D gene TRBD2, 5 bases. The V end was cut by 2 bases, the J end by 7 bases, with 9 bases between. Germline-derived CDR1 and CDR2 are LGHNT and FRNRAP. The CDR3 consists of 12 residues.

In DNA form, the CDR3 reads TGCGCCAGCAGCTTGGGAGGAGCTCAGCCCCAGCATTTT. It is translated as CASSLGGAQPQHF. The chain joins TRBV5-1 to TRBJ1-5; no clear D. The CDR3 is 13 amino acids. Trimming removed 0 bases at V and 6 bases at J, with 7 bases between. CDR1 and CDR2 from the germline V gene are SGHRS and YFSETQ.

There are a few counts of this clonotype. In DNA form, the CDR3 reads TGCGCCACCACGATTGGGGCCAACACCGGGGAGCTGTTTTTT. This encodes CATTIGANTGELFF. The chain uses TRBV5-1 and TRBJ2-2; D perhaps matches TRBD1 (5 bases). In germline, CDR1 is SGHRS, CDR2 YFSETQ. This CDR3 has 14 amino acids. V shed 9 bases and J shed 2 bases, with 14 bases lying between them.

The DNA for the CDR3 is TGTGCCAGCAACGGACAGCCCCATAATGAAAAACTGTTTTTT. Translating it yields CASNGQPHNEKLFF. The chain uses TRBV11-1 and TRBJ1-4; the D gene is possibly TRBD1 (6 bases). The germline gives CDR1 SGHAT, CDR2 FQDESV (reference sequence). The CDR3 length is 14 residues. Trimming removed 7 bases at V and 4 bases at J, with 13 bases between. Full variable domain (remainder filled in from reference TRBV11-1 and TRBJ1-4): EAEVAQSPRYKITEKSQAVAFWCDPISGHATLYWYRQILGQGPELLVQFQDESVVDDSQLPKDRFSAERLKGVDSTLKIQPAELGDSAMYLCASNGQPHNEKLFFGSGTQLSVL.

At least ten counts were recorded for this clonotype. The chain couples TRBV7-8 to TRBJ2-1; perhaps TRBD2 as D (8 bases). V was clipped by 3 bases and J by 7 bases, with 25 bases between them. This CDR3 is 18 amino acids long. Germline V CDR1 and CDR2: SGHVS, FQNEAQ. CDR3 in amino acids: CASSFRSSREGAQNEQFF. In DNA, the CDR3 is TGTGCCAGCAGCTTCAGGTCCAGTCGGGAGGGGGCGCAGAATGAGCAGTTCTTC.

This clonotype was seen at least ten times. The chain is built from TRBV19 and TRBJ1-5; D gene unclear. Trimming pared 5 bases from V and 1 base from J, leaving 6 bases between. The CDR3 consists of 13 residues. The germline V gene encodes CDR1 LNHDA and CDR2 SQIVND (reference sequence). In DNA form, the CDR3 reads TGTGCCAGTAGTCGGGCCAGCAATCAGCCCCAGCATTTT. Its protein is CASSRASNQPQHF.

This clonotype was counted at least ten times. This sequence joins TRBV10-3 and TRBJ1-1; no clear D gene. The V gene's germline CDR1 is ENHRY and CDR2 SYGVKD. The CDR3 runs 15 residues. V was cut by 10 bases and J by 0 bases, with 18 bases left in between. CDR3 residues: CATVGADGLNTEAFF. The CDR3 DNA follows: TGTGCCACCGTGGGAGCGGACGGACTGAACACTGAAGCTTTCTTT.

This clonotype occurred many times. The chain employs TRBV19 and TRBJ2-1; TRBD1 aligns across 9 bases. CDR1 and CDR2 from the germline V gene are LNHDA and SQIVND (reference sequence). This CDR3 has 24 residues. J lost 5 bases, V lost 5 bases, and 34 bases had no gene match. CDR3 in amino acids: CASSPPWRWVLGQGLRLVNNEQFF. CDR3 in DNA: TGTGCCAGTAGTCCACCTTGGCGCTGGGTATTGGGACAGGGCTTGCGTTTGGTAAACAATGAGCAGTTCTTC.

CDR3 sequence reads: CASSNPQTSAHYEQYF. CDR3 coding DNA: TGTGCCAGCAGTAACCCCCAGACTAGCGCCCACTACGAGCAGTACTTC. The chain employs TRBV25-1 and TRBJ2-7; 8 nucleotides line up with TRBD2. The CDR3 runs to 16 residues. V shed 5 bases, J shed 3 bases, and the junction held 12 bases outside the gene matches. Germline loops: CDR1 MGHDK, CDR2 SYGVNS.

The table lists this clonotype with many counts. This chain links TRBV28 with TRBJ2-5; D may be TRBD2 (6 bases). The CDR3 extends over 14 amino acids. V was cut by 4 bases and J by 2 bases, with 11 bases left in between. CDR1 is MDHEN, CDR2 SYDVKM, per germline. The CDR3 region has the DNA TGTGCCAGCAGTTCCCCTAGCGTACAAGAGACCCAGTACTTC. It specifies CASSSPSVQETQYF.

This clonotype has a count of ten or more. The CDR3 nucleotides read TGCGCCAGCAGCTTGGCGGGCTCCCGGGCCCACGAGCAGTACTTC. Encoded protein: CASSLAGSRAHEQYF. This chain connects TRBV5-1 to TRBJ2-7; D unresolved. V lost 0 bases and J 5 bases, leaving 15 bases between the germline ends. The CDR3 covers 15 residues. The germline V gene encodes CDR1 SGHRS and CDR2 YFSETQ. Using reference TRBV5-1 and TRBJ2-7 for the parts outside the CDR3, the full variable domain is KAGVTQTPRYLIKTRGQQVTLSCSPISGHRSVSWYQQTPGQGLQFLFEYFSETQRNKGNFPGRFSGRQFSNSRSEMNVSTLELGDSALYLCASSLAGSRAHEQYFGPGTRLTVT.

The sample holds many counts of this clonotype. The chain uses TRBV5-1 and TRBJ1-5, with 7 nucleotides matching TRBD1. There are 15 residues in the CDR3. Germline values: CDR1 SGHRS, CDR2 YFSETQ. With V trimmed by 5 bases and J by 1 base, 6 bases remained unmatched. The CDR3 loop reads CASSEGAWSNQPQHF. DNA of the CDR3: TGCGCCAGCAGTGAGGGGGCATGGAGCAATCAGCCCCAGCATTTT.

In its sample, this clonotype was seen many times. The rearrangement joins TRBV5-1 to TRBJ2-4; 9 bases match TRBD1. CDR1 is SGHRS and CDR2 is YFSETQ in the germline V gene. The CDR3 runs 16 residues. After removal of 4 bases from V and 4 bases from J, the junction contained 9 bases not matched to a gene. In nucleotides, the CDR3 is TGCGCCAGCAGCCCCGGGACAGGGTTGAGAAAAAACATTCAGTACTTC. This translates into CASSPGTGLRKNIQYF.

This clonotype was seen at least ten times. The chain combines TRBV5-4 with TRBJ2-2, with 13 bases lining up with TRBD2. The germline CDR1 and CDR2 sequences are SGHNT and YYREEE (reference sequence). Losses at the gene ends were 4 bases for V and 4 bases for J; bases not matched to a gene: 4. This CDR3 comprises 16 residues. CDR3 coding DNA: TGTGCCAGCAGCCCGACTAGCGGGAGGTTCACCGGGGAGCTGTTTTTT. Its translation is CASSPTSGRFTGELFF.

This clonotype was counted ten times or more. CDR3 DNA: TGTGCCAGCAGCTTGGTCGGGGGGTGGAAGACTGAAGCTTTCTTT. This translates into CASSLVGGWKTEAFF. The chain recombines TRBV11-2 with TRBJ1-1; D perhaps matches TRBD1 (5 bases). The V gene lost 3 bases and the J gene lost 5 bases, with 16 bases spanning the gap. CDR1 is SGHAT and CDR2 is FQNNGV in the germline V gene. The CDR3 is made up of 15 amino acids. Supplemented by reference TRBV11-2 and TRBJ1-1, the full variable domain reads EAGVAQSPRYKIIEKRQSVAFWCNPISGHATLYWYQQILGQGPKLLIQFQNNGVVDDSQLPKDRFSAERLKGVDSTLKIQPAKLEDSAVYLCASSLVGGWKTEAFFGQGTRLTVV.

This clonotype showed up many times. This rearrangement joins TRBV7-3 to TRBJ2-5; 7 bases agree with TRBD1. The trim removed 5 bases at V and 4 bases at J, leaving 4 bases unmatched. The length of the CDR3 is 13 residues. CDR1 and CDR2 (germline): SGHTA, FQGTGA. The CDR3 bases are TGTGCCAGCAGCCCCCCAGGGGGAGAGACCCAGTACTTC. Translated, it gives CASSPPGGETQYF.

This clonotype was detected many times. This chain joins TRBV7-3 and TRBJ2-1, with 9 bases that match TRBD2. The CDR3 extends over 16 amino acids. V was pared by 4 bases and J by 0 bases, with 4 bases of the junction left unmatched. CDR1 and CDR2 from the germline V gene are SGHTA and FQGTGA. This CDR3 is CASSYSGGSSYNEQFF. The CDR3 coding sequence is TGTGCCAGCAGCTATAGCGGGGGAAGCTCCTACAATGAGCAGTTCTTC. Using reference TRBV7-3 and TRBJ2-1 for the parts outside the CDR3, the full variable domain is GAGVSQTPSNKVTEKGKYVELRCDPISGHTALYWYRQSLGQGPEFLIYFQGTGAADDSGLPNDRFFAVRPEGSVSTLKIQRTERGDSAVYLCASSYSGGSSYNEQFFGPGTRLTVL.

This clonotype has ten or more counts. This rearrangement joins TRBV7-9 to TRBJ2-1, with 8 bases fitting TRBD2. This CDR3 contains 15 residues. Trimming at V came to 1 base and at J to 2 bases, leaving 1 base not matched to a gene. Germline assignment: CDR1 SEHNR and CDR2 FQNEAQ (reference sequence). The CDR3 DNA follows: TGTGCCAGCAGCTTAGGAGCGGGGGCCTACAATGAGCAGTTCTTC. Amino acid sequence: CASSLGAGAYNEQFF.

V gene TRBV9 combines with J gene TRBJ1-6; weak D call: TRBD1 (5 bases). CDR1 and CDR2 (germline): SGDLS, YYNGEE. Trimming cost V 1 base and J 10 bases, with 12 bases left between them. The CDR3 totals 14 residues. CDR3 residues: CASSVQGARSPLHF. CDR3 bases: TGTGCCAGCAGCGTACAGGGTGCTCGATCACCCCTCCACTTT.

This clonotype was picked up many times. This chain joins TRBV20-1 and TRBJ2-2, with 13 bases aligning to TRBD2. The ends lost 0 bases at V and 2 bases at J; junction bases unmatched: 6. The germline V gene has CDR1 DFQATT and CDR2 SNEGSKA (reference sequence). This CDR3 spans 18 amino acids. The CDR3 region is CSARDVTSGRANTGELFF. CDR3 nucleotides: TGCAGTGCTAGAGATGTTACTAGCGGGAGGGCCAACACCGGGGAGCTGTTTTTT.

The sample holds many counts of this clonotype. The chain employs TRBV29-1 and TRBJ2-4, with unresolved D. The germline CDR1 and CDR2 sequences are SQVTM and ANQGSEA. Trimming removed 6 bases at V and 6 bases at J, with 12 bases between. The CDR3 has 12 amino acids. CDR3 sequence reads: CSVLGYGNIQYF. The DNA of the CDR3 is TGCAGCGTCCTGGGGTACGGAAACATTCAGTACTTC. Using reference TRBV29-1 and TRBJ2-4 for the parts outside the CDR3, the full variable domain is SAVISQKPSRDICQRGTSLTIQCQVDSQVTMMFWYRQQPGQSLTLIATANQGSEATYESGFVIDKFPISRPNLTFSTLTVSNMSPEDSSIYLCSVLGYGNIQYFGAGTRLSVL.

This clonotype was counted ten times or more. The chain uses TRBV25-1 and TRBJ2-1; a possible D gene is TRBD2 (5 bases). Trimming cost V 1 base and J 7 bases, with 8 bases left between them. Germline V gene lookup returns CDR1 MGHDK and CDR2 SYGVNS. CDR3 size: 13 residues. The CDR3 here is CASSELRGNEQFF. The CDR3 DNA reads as TGTGCCAGCAGTGAATTAAGAGGGAATGAGCAGTTCTTC.

The V and J genes are TRBV19 and TRBJ2-2, with 7 nucleotides matching TRBD2. Germline lookup yields CDR1 LNHDA and CDR2 SQIVND (reference sequence). The CDR3 totals 15 residues. Trimming removed 7 bases from V and 1 base from J; junction bases left unmatched: 6. The CDR3 sequence: CASTHLAENTGELFF. The CDR3 nucleotides are TGTGCCAGTACTCACCTAGCGGAGAACACCGGGGAGCTGTTTTTT.

The sample holds many counts of this clonotype. The chain has TRBV5-4 and TRBJ2-1; D gene ambiguous. The ends were cut back, 3 bases at V and 5 bases at J, with 9 bases in the middle. CDR3 length equals 13 residues. CDR1 SGHNT and CDR2 YYREEE come from the germline V gene (reference sequence). In DNA, the CDR3 is TGTGCCAGCAGCTGGCAGGCGGACAATGAGCAGTTCTTC. It codes for CASSWQADNEQFF.

This clonotype has only a few counts. The chain is built from TRBV28 and TRBJ2-7, with D perhaps assigned TRBD1 or TRBD2 (5 bases each). Trimming left V 9 bases short and J 5 bases short, with 11 bases between. The CDR3 is 11 amino acids. Germline CDR1 reads MDHEN; CDR2 reads SYDVKM. The CDR3 coding sequence is TGTGCCAGTGTCACGGGGCACGAGCAGTACTTC. Protein sequence: CASVTGHEQYF.

This clonotype appeared many times. The V gene is TRBV3-1, the J gene TRBJ2-7; D remains unclear. With 0 bases removed from V and 5 bases from J, the gap between germline ends came to 8 bases. The CDR3 spans 13 residues. The V gene's germline CDR1 is LGHDT and CDR2 YNNKEL (reference sequence). The CDR3 DNA sequence: TGTGCCAGCAGCCAAGAATTGTGGGACGAGCAGTACTTC. Translating it yields CASSQELWDEQYF.

This clonotype was detected only a few times. The rearrangement joins TRBV5-1 to TRBJ2-5; weak D call: TRBD2 (6 bases). Deletions cut 6 bases from V and 4 bases from J, with 7 bases between. The length of the CDR3 is 11 residues. Per germline, CDR1 SGHRS and CDR2 YFSETQ. The CDR3 bases are TGCGCCAGCATGGAGGGAGAGACCCAGTACTTC. Translated: CASMEGETQYF.

This clonotype was recorded many times. The chain recombines TRBV27 with TRBJ2-7; 7 positions match TRBD2. Germline V lookup: CDR1 MNHEY, CDR2 SMNVEV (reference sequence). The length of the CDR3 is 18 residues. V shed 0 bases and J 2 bases; nucleotides not matched to a gene: 13. Here the CDR3 DNA reads TGTGCCAGCAGTTTATCCTGGGGCGGGCGGGAGCCAACCTACGAGCAGTACTTC. Its translation: CASSLSWGGREPTYEQYF.